These 9 T cell receptor beta chains originate from one sample sequenced in a study of beta chain features in type 1 diabetes. Study results and limitations: The study found moderately but significantly shorter TCRB CDR3s in all four CD4+ subsets of Type 1 diabetes patients.

These receptors have no known antigen. Every bit of the isolated RNA underwent reverse transcription, so sequencing read expressed TCRB transcripts. The data were produced by immunoSEQ multiplex PCR, yet TCRdb's version contains in-frame clones alone and is incomplete. This table holds approximately 50,000 clones, under 50% found once. Sequencing was performed on Tregs from blood. These receptors originate from a man aged 25-45 years with type 1 diabetes.

This clone showed up just a few times. This rearrangement joins TRBV2 to TRBJ2-1; 13 bases map to TRBD2. From germline, CDR1 is SNHLY and CDR2 FYNNEI. The CDR3 runs to 15 residues. V dropped 7 bases and J dropped 10; count of bases not matched to a gene: 10. The CDR3 spells CASNPTGTSGIEQFF. In DNA, the CDR3 is TGTGCCAGCAACCCTACCGGGACTAGCGGGATAGAGCAGTTCTTC.

The chain joins TRBV18 to TRBJ2-7; 9 bases align to TRBD2. Germline CDR1 and CDR2: KGHSH and LQKENI. CDR3 length: 16 residues. With V trimmed by 4 bases and J by 6 bases, 13 bases remained unmatched. CDR3 sequence: CASSHDSGRGTGEQYF. The CDR3, as DNA: TGTGCCAGCTCACACGATAGCGGGAGAGGGACGGGCGAGCAGTACTTC.

The V gene is TRBV13, the J gene TRBJ2-1; 9 bases agree with TRBD2. This CDR3 comprises 14 residues. Per the germline V gene, CDR1 is PRHDT and CDR2 is FYEKMQ (reference sequence). The trim removed 4 bases at V and 6 bases at J, leaving 4 bases unmatched. CDR3 bases: TGTGCCAGCAGCTCCAGCGGGAGGCCCAATGAGCAGTTCTTC. This encodes CASSSSGRPNEQFF.

V usage is TRBV10-3 and J usage is TRBJ1-4, with 9 nucleotides matching TRBD1. Trimming removed 2 bases from V and 8 bases from J; junction bases left unmatched: 9. The germline V gene encodes CDR1 ENHRY and CDR2 SYGVKD. There are 16 residues in the CDR3. The CDR3 DNA sequence: TGTGCCATCAGTGAGGGAATGACAGGGGGAATCGAAAAACTGTTTTTT. It translates to CAISEGMTGGIEKLFF.

This clone was seen a few times. The CDR3 here is CASSLVGQGIEEQYF. CDR3 nucleotides: TGCGCCAGCAGCTTGGTGGGACAGGGAATCGAAGAGCAGTACTTC. The rearrangement uses TRBV5-1 and TRBJ2-7; TRBD1 matches 9 bases. The CDR3 extends over 15 amino acids. J lost 7 bases, V lost 0 bases, and 8 bases had no gene match. Germline CDR1 and CDR2: SGHRS and YFSETQ.

V is TRBV28 and J is TRBJ2-2; D is ambiguous. The germline gives CDR1 MDHEN, CDR2 SYDVKM. Trimming left V 3 bases short and J 5 bases short, with 7 bases between. This CDR3 is 13 amino acids long. CDR3 sequence: CASSLIRTGELFF. The CDR3 DNA reads TGTGCCAGCAGTTTGATACGGACCGGGGAGCTGTTTTTT.

The chain links TRBV7-2 to TRBJ2-5; TRBD2 might be the D (5 bases). The CDR3 is 13 residues long. V was cut by 5 bases and J by 3 bases, with 10 bases left in between. CDR1 is SGHTA, CDR2 FQGNSA, per germline. CDR3: CASSRWTEETQYF. The CDR3 DNA reads TGTGCCAGCAGCCGCTGGACTGAAGAGACCCAGTACTTC.

This rearrangement joins TRBV10-3 to TRBJ2-7, with TRBD1 matching 7 bases. This CDR3 contains 13 residues. The trim removed 7 bases at V and 6 bases at J, leaving 9 bases unmatched. The germline gives CDR1 ENHRY, CDR2 SYGVKD. CDR3 amino acids: CAIKTGSSVEQYF. The DNA for the CDR3 is TGTGCCATCAAGACAGGGAGCTCTGTCGAGCAGTACTTC.

This clone showed up just a few times. The chain is built from TRBV6-4 and TRBJ2-7; no reliable D call. CDR3 size: 12 residues. The V and J ends lost 0 bases and 3 bases respectively, with 3 bases between them. CDR1 is MRHNA, CDR2 SNTAGT, per germline. CDR3 in amino acids: CASSDSSYEQYF. The CDR3 nucleotides are TGTGCCAGCAGTGACTCGAGCTACGAGCAGTACTTC.